Each of the 25 T cell receptor beta chains below was sequenced from the same sample in a study of blood T cell repertoires in COVID-19. TCRdb keeps only in-frame clones here, not all; method: immunoSEQ multiplex PCR. The table lists 330,000 or so clones, approximately 89% of them singletons, with 3.9% in the top ten. The sequencing input was peripheral blood. These receptors were obtained from a woman between 55 and 75 years old with COVID-19, enrolled during active disease.

The chain couples TRBV4-2 to TRBJ1-1, with D unresolved. Trimming pared 1 base from V and 3 bases from J, leaving 12 bases between. Germline V gene lookup returns CDR1 LGHNA and CDR2 YNFKEQ. This CDR3 has 15 residues. CDR3 nucleotides: TGTGCCAGCAGCCAAGGTAACAGAGAGTACACTGAAGCTTTCTTT. Its translation is CASSQGNREYTEAFF.

The V gene is TRBV11-2, the J gene TRBJ1-1; possibly TRBD1 for D (5 bases). CDR1 is SGHAT, CDR2 FQNNGV, per germline. The V end was cut by 5 bases, the J end by 0 bases, with 19 bases between. This CDR3 is built from 17 residues. The CDR3 loop is CASSGRGHGVLNTEAFF. In DNA, the CDR3 is TGTGCCAGCAGCGGTCGAGGACATGGCGTCTTGAACACTGAAGCTTTCTTT.

The rearrangement uses TRBV2 and TRBJ1-6; a possible D gene is TRBD1 (6 bases). The CDR3 is 15 amino acids. Germline CDR1 is SNHLY and CDR2 is FYNNEI. V lost 3 bases and J lost 2, with 8 bases in between. The CDR3 sequence: CASSDQGPYNSPLHF. In DNA, the CDR3 is TGTGCCAGCAGTGACCAGGGGCCCTATAATTCACCCCTCCACTTT.

The chain employs TRBV18 and TRBJ1-4; D remains unclear. The CDR3 runs 14 residues. V lost 1 base to trimming and J lost 6 bases, with 9 bases between them. Germline CDR1 and CDR2: KGHSH and LQKENI. CDR3 sequence reads: CASSPLWGDEKLFF. DNA of the CDR3: TGTGCCAGCTCACCACTATGGGGAGATGAAAAACTGTTTTTT.

The chain is built from TRBV4-2 and TRBJ2-7; D uncertain. Deletions cut 3 bases from V and 2 bases from J, with 11 bases between. This CDR3 has 14 residues. Germline V CDR1 and CDR2: LGHNA, YNFKEQ. The CDR3 coding sequence is TGTGCCAGCAGCCATTCCCTCACTACCTACGAGCAGTACTTC. Its protein product is CASSHSLTTYEQYF.

The J gene is TRBJ1-1, the V gene TRBV2, with D uncertain. Germline assignment: CDR1 SNHLY and CDR2 FYNNEI. V was pared by 3 bases and J by 2 bases, with 13 bases between. The CDR3 covers 15 residues. As DNA, the CDR3 is TGTGCCAGCAGTGACGATATGGGCGTCAACACTGAAGCTTTCTTT. Translated: CASSDDMGVNTEAFF.

The J gene is TRBJ1-5, the V gene TRBV28, with unresolved D. The CDR3 extends over 12 amino acids. Germline V CDR1 and CDR2: MDHEN, SYDVKM. Trimming removed 5 bases from V and 4 bases from J, with 6 bases in between. CDR3 nucleotides: TGTGCCAGCAGTCAAGAGAATCAGCCCCAGCATTTT. This translates into CASSQENQPQHF.

This CDR3 reads CASSRRDRGAYEQYF. The CDR3 DNA reads TGTGCCAGCTCACGTCGGGACAGGGGCGCCTACGAGCAGTACTTC. The gene calls are TRBV18 and TRBJ2-7, with 10 bases that match TRBD1. This CDR3 spans 15 amino acids. With V trimmed by 4 bases and J by 2 bases, 5 bases remained unmatched. Looked up from germline, CDR1 is KGHSH and CDR2 is LQKENI.

V usage is TRBV30 and J usage is TRBJ1-1, with TRBD1 matching over 9 bases. Germline CDR1 reads GTSNPN; CDR2 reads SVGIG (reference sequence). V shed 6 bases and J 5 bases; nucleotides not matched to a gene: 13. The CDR3 extends over 15 amino acids. The chain's CDR3 is CACTNYRGQGTEAFF. The DNA of the CDR3 is TGTGCCTGTACGAACTACAGGGGGCAGGGGACTGAAGCTTTCTTT.

The chain is built from TRBV6-5 and TRBJ1-6; D possibly corresponds to TRBD1 (6 bases). The germline V and J ends were trimmed by 5 bases and 9 bases, with 14 bases remaining between them. CDR1 is MNHEY, CDR2 SVGAGI, per germline. CDR3 length: 14 residues. In DNA form, the CDR3 reads TGTGCCAGCAGTCAGACAGGTTTCGGTTCACCCCTCCACTTT. It yields the protein CASSQTGFGSPLHF.

This sequence joins TRBV7-2 and TRBJ1-5; 7 nucleotides agree with TRBD1. With V trimmed by 4 bases and J by 5 bases, 11 bases remained unmatched. Germline CDR1 SGHTA, CDR2 FQGNSA. The CDR3 is made up of 16 amino acids. DNA of the CDR3: TGTGCCAGCAGCTCATTACACAGGGGCAGGGATCAGCCCCAGCATTTT. It translates to CASSSLHRGRDQPQHF.

The J gene is TRBJ2-1, the V gene TRBV28, with D unresolved. This CDR3 has 11 amino acids. The germline V gene encodes CDR1 MDHEN and CDR2 SYDVKM. The V and J ends lost 2 bases and 6 bases respectively, with 2 bases between them. CDR3 amino acids: CASSLLNEQFF. The CDR3, as DNA: TGTGCCAGCAGTTTACTCAATGAGCAGTTCTTC. Full variable domain (rest looked up from reference TRBV28 and TRBJ2-1): DVKVTQSSRYLVKRTGEKVFLECVQDMDHENMFWYRQDPGLGLRLIYFSYDVKMKEKGDIPEGYSVSREKKERFSLILESASTNQTSMYLCASSLLNEQFFGPGTRLTVL.

The CDR3 region is CASSPYREGQPQHF. CDR3 nucleotide sequence: TGTGCCAGCAGCCCGTACAGGGAGGGTCAGCCCCAGCATTTT. The gene calls are TRBV7-8 and TRBJ1-5, with a tentative D call TRBD1 (6 bases). Germline V gives CDR1 SGHVS, CDR2 FQNEAQ. The V end lost 5 bases, the J end lost 6 bases, and 14 bases lay between the germline ends. The CDR3 is made up of 14 amino acids.

CDR3 sequence (DNA): TGTGCCAGCAGCGGGGACACTGTGAACACTGAAGCTTTCTTT. This codes for CASSGDTVNTEAFF. The chain uses TRBV9 and TRBJ1-1; perhaps TRBD1 as D (6 bases). Trimming took 3 bases from V and 0 from J, leaving 9 bases between them. Per germline, CDR1 SGDLS and CDR2 YYNGEE. This CDR3 is 14 amino acids long. Looking up the rest from reference TRBV9 and TRBJ1-1 gives the full variable domain: DSGVTQTPKHLITATGQRVTLRCSPRSGDLSVYWYQQSLDQGLQFLIQYYNGEERAKGNILERFSAQQFPDLHSELNLSSLELGDSALYFCASSGDTVNTEAFFGQGTRLTVV.

The chain is built from TRBV27 and TRBJ1-6; unclear D gene. The CDR3 extends over 16 amino acids. The V gene's germline CDR1 is MNHEY and CDR2 SMNVEV (reference sequence). V was clipped by 6 bases and J by 0 bases, with 12 bases between them. The CDR3 spells CASRQRHSSYNSPLHF. The CDR3 DNA is TGTGCCAGCAGACAGAGACATAGCTCCTATAATTCACCCCTCCACTTT.

About this clone: One end of the junction is discordant with germline, which a read error may explain. The chain has TRBV6-6 and TRBJ1-3, with a possible D match to TRBD1 (6 bases). CDR1 and CDR2 (germline): MNHNY, SVGAGI (reference sequence). The CDR3 is made up of 13 amino acids. CDR3 sequence: CASSNNYRVGVDF. The CDR3 coding sequence is TGTGCCAGCAGTAACAACTACAGGGTTGGGGTGGATTTT.

The V call is TRBV19, the J call TRBJ2-3, with 8 bases aligning to TRBD1. The CDR3 extends over 17 amino acids. With V trimmed by 10 bases and J by 4 bases, 19 bases remained unmatched. Germline CDR1 reads LNHDA; CDR2 reads SQIVND (reference sequence). CDR3 loop: CATKHPAGQGSPDTQYF. The CDR3 nucleotides read TGTGCCACTAAGCACCCAGCCGGACAGGGAAGCCCAGATACGCAGTATTTT.

This clone was observed once. The rearrangement uses TRBV29-1 and TRBJ2-3; D remains ambiguous. CDR3 length: 14 residues. Germline assignment: CDR1 SQVTM and CDR2 ANQGSEA. V was trimmed by 5 bases and J by 4 bases, leaving 16 bases between them. The CDR3 here is CSVFLALNPDTQYF. CDR3 DNA sequence: TGCAGCGTTTTTTTAGCACTTAACCCAGATACGCAGTATTTT.

The chain joins TRBV2 to TRBJ2-3; TRBD2 agrees at 13 bases. The CDR3 length is 15 residues. The ends lost 6 bases at V and 6 bases at J; junction bases unmatched: 6. In germline, CDR1 is SNHLY, CDR2 FYNNEI. Here the CDR3 DNA reads TGTGCCAGCAGCGCACTAGCGGGGGGGCTTGATACGCAGTATTTT. It is translated as CASSALAGGLDTQYF.

This clone was picked up one time. The chain carries TRBV20-1 and TRBJ2-3, with TRBD2 matching 8 bases. The J segment lost 3 bases and the V segment lost 3 bases, leaving 11 bases of the junction unmatched. Looked up from germline, CDR1 is DFQATT and CDR2 is SNEGSKA (reference sequence). This CDR3 has 16 amino acids. In DNA form, the CDR3 reads TGCAGTGCTAGTAGGGGGGCGGCGGGGGGAACAGATACGCAGTATTTT. Amino acid sequence: CSASRGAAGGTDTQYF.

V usage is TRBV2 and J usage is TRBJ2-2; a possible D gene is TRBD2 (6 bases). The V and J ends lost 6 bases and 0 bases respectively, with 8 bases between them. Germline V CDR1 and CDR2: SNHLY, FYNNEI. The CDR3 totals 14 residues. The CDR3 here is CASRRDSNTGELFF. DNA of the CDR3: TGTGCCAGCAGGAGGGACTCGAACACCGGGGAGCTGTTTTTT.

This chain links TRBV5-8 with TRBJ1-1; 9 bases align to TRBD1. The germline gives CDR1 SGHTS, CDR2 YDEGEE. The CDR3 runs 13 residues. J was trimmed by 6 bases and V by 4 bases; bases with no gene match: 4. Here the CDR3 reads CASSPWTGAEAFF. The CDR3 bases are TGTGCCAGCAGCCCATGGACAGGGGCTGAAGCTTTCTTT.

The chain carries TRBV5-1 and TRBJ1-1; the D gene is possibly TRBD1 (6 bases). V dropped 3 bases and J dropped 7 bases, with 19 bases sitting between them. Germline CDR1 reads SGHRS; CDR2 reads YFSETQ. The CDR3 is 15 residues long. CDR3 residues: CASSSKVPGENEAFF. The CDR3, as DNA: TGCGCCAGCAGCTCTAAGGTACCAGGGGAGAATGAAGCTTTCTTT.

This chain connects TRBV29-1 to TRBJ2-3; 8 bases agree with TRBD2. The germline CDR1 and CDR2 sequences are SQVTM and ANQGSEA. Trimming took 2 bases from V and 2 from J; bases not matched to a gene: 6. CDR3 length: 15 amino acids. The CDR3 reads CSVEISGEYTDTQYF. CDR3 nucleotide sequence: TGCAGCGTTGAAATTAGCGGGGAATACACAGATACGCAGTATTTT.

This clone came up once. The J gene is TRBJ1-1, the V gene TRBV5-1, with 9 bases identical to TRBD1. This CDR3 has 15 amino acids. V lost 4 bases, J lost 5 bases, and 9 bases stayed unmatched. In germline, CDR1 is SGHRS, CDR2 YFSETQ. CDR3 in amino acids: CASSKKGQGKTEAFF. In DNA, the CDR3 is TGCGCCAGCAGCAAAAAAGGACAGGGGAAGACTGAAGCTTTCTTT. Full variable domain (rest looked up from reference TRBV5-1 and TRBJ1-1): KAGVTQTPRYLIKTRGQQVTLSCSPISGHRSVSWYQQTPGQGLQFLFEYFSETQRNKGNFPGRFSGRQFSNSRSEMNVSTLELGDSALYLCASSKKGQGKTEAFFGQGTRLTVV.